The rows below give T cell receptor beta chains drawn from one sample of a study of T cells in Graves' hyperthyroidism and ophthalmopathy. Via MiXCR, TCRdb re-called the multiplex PCR reads, giving one row per CDR3 protein. The top ten clones hold around 7.7% of a sample with 500,000 to 750,000 distinct CDR3 sequences, 35% to 55% of them seen once. The sequenced sample was peripheral blood or thyroid tissue (not recorded which). The receptors derive from a woman aged 18-35 years with Graves' hyperthyroidism. The CDR3 runs from the conserved cysteine through the conserved F or W. A D gene is named only where the DNA matches it firmly. Only some rows state a clone size, as once, few, many or a class for expanded clones.

d_call	j_call	clone_size	v_call	cdr3_nt	cdr3_aa
.	TRBJ2-6	.	TRBV6-5	TGTGCCAGCAGTTCGGACCCGGGGTGCTCTGGGGCCAACGTCCTGACTTTC	CASSSDPGCSGANVLTF
TRBD2	TRBJ2-7	many	TRBV29-1	TGCAGCGTTGAGACCAGCGGGAGGGTCTCCTACGAGCAGTACTTC	CSVETSGRVSYEQYF
.	TRBJ1-5	.	TRBV12-5	TGTGCTAGTGGTTATGGGAGTGGGCCCCAGCATTTT	CASGYGSGPQHF
TRBD1	TRBJ1-3	.	TRBV5-8	TGTGCCAGCAGCTTGGAAGTGACAGGGATCACCATATATTTT	CASSLEVTGITIYF
.	TRBJ2-7	.	TRBV2	TGTGCCAGCAATCCCTCCGTAGGGTGGTGGGAGAAAAAGGGCGAGCAGTACTTC	CASNPSVGWWEKKGEQYF
TRBD2	TRBJ2-7	.	TRBV27	TGTGCCAGCAGTTTATGGACTAGCGGGACCTACGAGCAGTACTTC	CASSLWTSGTYEQYF
.	TRBJ2-5	.	TRBV7-6	TGTGCCAGCAGCTTAGGGACCGGGGCAATCGAGACCCAGTACTTC	CASSLGTGAIETQYF
TRBD1	TRBJ2-7	many	TRBV24-1	TGTGCCACCAGTGATTTTGGAGGACAGGGGGTGTACGAGCAGTACTTC	CATSDFGGQGVYEQYF
.	TRBJ1-2	many	TRBV9	TGTGCCAGCAGCGGGGGGGTAGCCTTACACCTCCATGGCTACACCTTC	CASSGGVALHLHGYTF
.	TRBJ2-5	many	TRBV3-1	TGTGCCAGCAGCCAAGCTTTGGTGAGGGATTGGGAGACCCAGTACTTC	CASSQALVRDWETQYF
TRBD1	TRBJ2-7	.	TRBV25-1	TGTGCCAGCACTGACAGGGGGCTTGCCTACGAGCAGTACTTC	CASTDRGLAYEQYF
TRBD2	TRBJ2-5	many	TRBV20-1	TGCAGTGCTACTAGCGGCCAAGAGACCCAGTACTTC	CSATSGQETQYF
.	TRBJ1-5	.	TRBV6-6	TGTGCCGGCAGTTTAAAGGCAGGGTTTAATAGCAATCAGCCCCAGCATTTT	CAGSLKAGFNSNQPQHF
.	TRBJ2-3	.	TRBV29-1	TGCAGCGTTGAAGGTGATGGGGGACTTCCATCTGCGCAGTATTTT	CSVEGDGGLPSAQYF
.	TRBJ2-5	.	TRBV14	TGTGCCAGCAGCCCTGGACCTGAGGGTGAGACCCAGTACTTC	CASSPGPEGETQYF
TRBD2	TRBJ2-1	few	TRBV7-9	TGTGCCAGCAGCCCCATTGAGCGGGAGGACGGGGATGAGCAGTTCTTC	CASSPIEREDGDEQFF
TRBD1	TRBJ2-2	many	TRBV7-2	TGTGCCAGCAGCCTATCGGGACAGGGGTTTGGGAAGCTGTTTTTT	CASSLSGQGFGKLFF
.	TRBJ1-5	many	TRBV20-1	TGCAGTGCTAGCTATCGCCAAATGCAGCCCCAGCATTTT	CSASYRQMQPQHF
TRBD1	TRBJ2-7	.	TRBV10-3	TGTGCCAGCTCGAACCGGGACAGAACTTCCTACGAGCAGTACTTC	CASSNRDRTSYEQYF
.	TRBJ1-6	many	TRBV12-5	TGTGCTAGTGGTTTGGGGGATAATTCACCCCTCCACTTT	CASGLGDNSPLHF
.	TRBJ1-3	.	TRBV5-6	TGTGCCAGCAGTTTAATCGGTAGCCGGGTGGCTGGAAACACCATATATTTT	CASSLIGSRVAGNTIYF
.	TRBJ1-1	many	TRBV7-9	TGTGCCAGCAGCCACGATTTGAGGACCCAGGGAGGTAACACTGAAGCTTTCTTT	CASSHDLRTQGGNTEAFF
.	TRBJ1-2	many	TRBV16	TGTGCCAGCAGCCAAACCCTGACAGAATACTATCGGCGCTACACCTTC	CASSQTLTEYYRRYTF
.	TRBJ2-5	.	TRBV24-1	TGTGCCACCAGTGATGACAGCCCAGGGGTGGTCGGAGAGACCCAGTACTTC	CATSDDSPGVVGETQYF
.	TRBJ1-2	once	TRBV10-3	TGTGCCATCAGTGCCCTGGAGGCTGGCTACACCTTC	CAISALEAGYTF
.	TRBJ2-7	many	TRBV19	TGTGCCAGTAGTAGAGGAATCTTCGACGAGCAGTACTTC	CASSRGIFDEQYF
TRBD1	TRBJ2-5	.	TRBV3-1	TGTGCCAGCTCACCCCCCGGGACAGGGGGATGGGGAGAGACCCAGTACTTC	CASSPPGTGGWGETQYF
.	TRBJ2-7	many	TRBV2	TGTGCCAGCAGTGAAGCGCTGGGGATCTACGAGCAGTACTTC	CASSEALGIYEQYF
TRBD2	TRBJ2-1	.	TRBV24-1	TGTGCCACCAGTGACGGGTGGGGAGGGGACAATGAGCAGTTCTTC	CATSDGWGGDNEQFF
.	TRBJ2-7	.	TRBV5-8	TGTGCCAGCAGGAAGACCCGAAATCTCTACGAGCAGTACTTC	CASRKTRNLYEQYF
.	TRBJ2-7	.	TRBV15	TGTGCCACCGGACAGAAGAACACCGGGGAGCTGTACTTC	CATGQKNTGELYF
TRBD1	TRBJ1-5	.	TRBV19	TGTGCCAGTAGAGGACAGGGGATTGGCAATCAGCCCCAGCATTTT	CASRGQGIGNQPQHF
.	TRBJ1-1	many	TRBV15	TGTGCCACCAGCAGAGATTTAGGGTCCCGGAAGGGTTTCTTT	CATSRDLGSRKGFF
TRBD1	TRBJ2-7	many	TRBV13	TGTGCCAGCAGCTTCGGGACAGCCTACGAGCAGTACTTC	CASSFGTAYEQYF
.	TRBJ1-4	many	TRBV2	TGTGCCACCCAGGCGATGGGGGGCCTTGAAAAACTGTTTTTT	CATQAMGGLEKLFF
.	TRBJ2-5	.	TRBV20-1	TGCAGTGCTAGGGCTTCGAGTACGCAGTACTTC	CSARASSTQYF
.	TRBJ1-4	.	TRBV19	TGTGCCAGTACCATGGAGGCGATGAGGGGGAATGAAAAACTGTTTTTT	CASTMEAMRGNEKLFF
.	TRBJ1-1	few	TRBV7-3	TGTGCCAGCAGTCTAAGGGCAGAAGCTTTCTTT	CASSLRAEAFF
TRBD1	TRBJ2-7	many	TRBV7-2	TGTGCCAGCAGCCCCGGGACAGCTGGCTCCTACGAGCAGTACTTC	CASSPGTAGSYEQYF
TRBD1	TRBJ1-1	once	TRBV20-1	TGCAGTGCTAGTGACGGGACAGGGCAGACTGAAGCTTTCTTT	CSASDGTGQTEAFF
.	TRBJ2-7	many	TRBV29-1	TGCAGCGTTGAGATGGCGGCCGCCTACGAGCAGTACTTC	CSVEMAAAYEQYF
TRBD2	TRBJ2-3	.	TRBV9	TGTGCCAGCAGCGTAGGTTTCGGGAGGACCACAGATACGCAGTATTTT	CASSVGFGRTTDTQYF
TRBD2	TRBJ2-7	many	TRBV20-1	TGCAGTGCTAGAAGGCTAGCGGTCTTGAGGGAGCAGTACTTC	CSARRLAVLREQYF
TRBD1	TRBJ1-5	.	TRBV25-1	TGTGCCAGCAAGAAGGGACAGTATCAGCCCCAGCATTTT	CASKKGQYQPQHF
.	TRBJ1-1	many	TRBV29-1	TGCAGCGCCGAGAAGGACCTTATACCTGAAGCTTTCTTT	CSAEKDLIPEAFF
.	TRBJ1-6	many	TRBV7-3	TGTGCCAGCAGCTTGTTCGGGCGGGGTAATTCACCCCTCCACTTT	CASSLFGRGNSPLHF
.	TRBJ1-6	.	TRBV19	TGTGCCAGTACCACCACACCCCGTAATTCACCCCTCCACTTT	CASTTTPRNSPLHF
TRBD1	TRBJ2-7	many	TRBV4-3	TGCGCCAGCAGCCAAGGGGGACAGGGCTTTTACGAGCAGTACTTC	CASSQGGQGFYEQYF
.	TRBJ1-2	many	TRBV4-3	TGCGCCAGCAGCCAAGGCCGGGGGTTCTATGGCTACACCTTC	CASSQGRGFYGYTF
.	TRBJ1-1	many	TRBV6-5	TGTGCCAGCAGTGAACAGAATGAAGCTTTCTTT	CASSEQNEAFF